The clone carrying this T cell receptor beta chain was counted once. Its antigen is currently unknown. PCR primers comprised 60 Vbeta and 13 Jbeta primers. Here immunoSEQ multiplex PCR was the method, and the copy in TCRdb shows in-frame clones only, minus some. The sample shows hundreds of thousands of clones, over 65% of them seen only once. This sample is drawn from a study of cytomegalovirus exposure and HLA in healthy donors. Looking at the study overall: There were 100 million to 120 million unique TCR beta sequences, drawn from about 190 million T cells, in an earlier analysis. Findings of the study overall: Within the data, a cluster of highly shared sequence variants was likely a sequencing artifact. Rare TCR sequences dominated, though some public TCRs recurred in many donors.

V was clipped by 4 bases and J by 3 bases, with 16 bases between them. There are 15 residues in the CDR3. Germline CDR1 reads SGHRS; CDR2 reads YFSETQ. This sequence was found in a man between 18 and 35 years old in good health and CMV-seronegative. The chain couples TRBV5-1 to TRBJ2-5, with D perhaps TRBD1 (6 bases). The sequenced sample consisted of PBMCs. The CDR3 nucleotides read TGCGCCAGCAGCCCGGGAACAGGGCGTGAAGAGACCCAGTACTTC. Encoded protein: CASSPGTGREETQYF.